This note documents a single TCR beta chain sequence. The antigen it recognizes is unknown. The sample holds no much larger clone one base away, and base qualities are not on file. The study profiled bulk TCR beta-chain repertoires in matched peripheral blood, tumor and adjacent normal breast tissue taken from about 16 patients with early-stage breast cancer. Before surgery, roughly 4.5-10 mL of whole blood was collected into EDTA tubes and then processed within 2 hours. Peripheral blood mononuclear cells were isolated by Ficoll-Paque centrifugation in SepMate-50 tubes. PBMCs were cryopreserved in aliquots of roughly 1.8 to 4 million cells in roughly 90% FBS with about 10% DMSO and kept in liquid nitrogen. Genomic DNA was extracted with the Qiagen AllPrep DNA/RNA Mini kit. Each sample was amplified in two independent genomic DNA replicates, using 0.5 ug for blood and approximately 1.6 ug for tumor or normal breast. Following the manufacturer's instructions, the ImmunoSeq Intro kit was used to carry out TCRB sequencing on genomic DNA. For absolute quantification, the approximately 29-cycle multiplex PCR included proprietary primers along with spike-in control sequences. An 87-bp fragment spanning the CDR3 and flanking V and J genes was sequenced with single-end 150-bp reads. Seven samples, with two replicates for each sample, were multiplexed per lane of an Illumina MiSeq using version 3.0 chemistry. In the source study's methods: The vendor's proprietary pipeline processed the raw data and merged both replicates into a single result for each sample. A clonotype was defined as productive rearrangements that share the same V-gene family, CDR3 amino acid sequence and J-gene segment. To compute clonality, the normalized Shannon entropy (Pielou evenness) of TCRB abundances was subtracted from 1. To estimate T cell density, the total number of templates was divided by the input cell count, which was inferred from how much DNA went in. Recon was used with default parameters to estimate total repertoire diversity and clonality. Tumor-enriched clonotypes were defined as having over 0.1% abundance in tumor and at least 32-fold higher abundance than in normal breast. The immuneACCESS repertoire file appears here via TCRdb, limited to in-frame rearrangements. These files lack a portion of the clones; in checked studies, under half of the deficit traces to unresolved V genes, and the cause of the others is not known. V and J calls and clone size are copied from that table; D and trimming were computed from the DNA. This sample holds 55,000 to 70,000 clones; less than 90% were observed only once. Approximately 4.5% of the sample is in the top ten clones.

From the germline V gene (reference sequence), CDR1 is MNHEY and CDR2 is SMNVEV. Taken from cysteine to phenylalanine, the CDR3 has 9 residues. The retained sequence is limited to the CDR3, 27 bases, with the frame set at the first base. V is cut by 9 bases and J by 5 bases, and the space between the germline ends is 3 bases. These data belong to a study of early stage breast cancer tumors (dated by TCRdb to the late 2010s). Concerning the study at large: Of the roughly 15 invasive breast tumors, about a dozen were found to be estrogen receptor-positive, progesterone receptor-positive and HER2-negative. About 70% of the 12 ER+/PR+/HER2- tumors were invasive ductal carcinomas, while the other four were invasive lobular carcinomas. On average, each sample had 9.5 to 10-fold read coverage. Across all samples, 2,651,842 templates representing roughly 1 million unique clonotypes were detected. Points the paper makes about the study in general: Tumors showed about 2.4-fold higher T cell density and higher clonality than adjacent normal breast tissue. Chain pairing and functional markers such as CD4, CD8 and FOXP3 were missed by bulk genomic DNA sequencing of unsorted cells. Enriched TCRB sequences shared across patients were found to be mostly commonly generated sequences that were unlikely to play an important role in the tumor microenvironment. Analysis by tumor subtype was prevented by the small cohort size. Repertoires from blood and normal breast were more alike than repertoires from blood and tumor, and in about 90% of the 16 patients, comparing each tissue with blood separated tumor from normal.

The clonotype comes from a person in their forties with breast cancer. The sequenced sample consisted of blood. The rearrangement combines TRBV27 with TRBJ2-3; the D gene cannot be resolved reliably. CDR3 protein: CASLDTQYF. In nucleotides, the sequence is TGTGCCAGTCTAGATACGCAGTATTTT.